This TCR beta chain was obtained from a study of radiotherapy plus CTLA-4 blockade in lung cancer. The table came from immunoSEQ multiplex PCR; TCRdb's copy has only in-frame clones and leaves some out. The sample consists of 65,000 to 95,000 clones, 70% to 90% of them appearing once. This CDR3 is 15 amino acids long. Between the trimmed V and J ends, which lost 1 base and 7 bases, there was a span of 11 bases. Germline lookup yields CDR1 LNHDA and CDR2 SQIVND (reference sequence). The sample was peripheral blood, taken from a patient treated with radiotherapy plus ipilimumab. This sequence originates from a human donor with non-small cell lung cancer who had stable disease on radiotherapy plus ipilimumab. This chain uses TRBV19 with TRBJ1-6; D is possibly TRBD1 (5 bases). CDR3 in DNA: TGTGCCAGTAGTATAGCCGCGGCAGGGAATTCACCCCTCCACTTT. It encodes CASSIAAAGNSPLHF.